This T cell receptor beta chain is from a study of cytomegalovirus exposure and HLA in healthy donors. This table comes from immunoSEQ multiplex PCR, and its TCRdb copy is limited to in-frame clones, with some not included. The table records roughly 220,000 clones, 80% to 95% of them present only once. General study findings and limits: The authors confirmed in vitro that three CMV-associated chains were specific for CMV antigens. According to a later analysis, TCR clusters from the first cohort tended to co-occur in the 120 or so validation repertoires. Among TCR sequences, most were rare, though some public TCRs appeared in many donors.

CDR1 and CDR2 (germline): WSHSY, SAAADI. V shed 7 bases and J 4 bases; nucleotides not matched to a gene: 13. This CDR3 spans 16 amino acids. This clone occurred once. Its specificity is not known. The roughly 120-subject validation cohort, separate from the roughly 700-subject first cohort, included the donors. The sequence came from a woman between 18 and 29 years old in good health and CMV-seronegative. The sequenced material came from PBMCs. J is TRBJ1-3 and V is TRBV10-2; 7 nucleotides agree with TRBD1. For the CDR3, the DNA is TGCGCCAGCAAAGCGACCAGGGGGTCTTCCGGAAACACCATATATTTT. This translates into CASKATRGSSGNTIYF.